The 5 T cell receptor beta chains given below trace back to one sample, sequenced in a study of regulatory T cells in long-lasting Graves disease. Time point specified: persistent/refractory GD, antithyroid drugs over 5 years with positive TRAb. RNA from PBMCs was the source of the TCR library. Through Arm-PCR of CDR3 regions and iRepertoire HTBI primers, TCR beta libraries were built. A single record per CDR3 protein comes from TCRdb applying MiXCR to the multiplex PCR reads. This sample carries 400,000 or so distinct CDR3 sequences, roughly 20% of them seen once, and the ten largest clones take under 25%. Here the sequenced sample was peripheral blood mononuclear cells (PBMCs), taken when the disease was refractory, from a patient treated with antithyroid drugs. The receptors stem from a female donor with Graves disease.

This clonotype has more than one count but fewer than ten. The J gene is TRBJ1-6, the V gene TRBV7-2; maybe TRBD1 (5 bases). CDR1 SGHTA and CDR2 FQGNSA come from the germline V gene. The germline V and J ends were trimmed by 6 bases and 7 bases, with 16 bases remaining between them. There are 15 residues in the CDR3. The CDR3 protein is CASRGPPGGNSPLHF. CDR3 in DNA: TGTGCCAGCAGGGGGCCTCCGGGAGGCAATTCACCCCTCCACTTT.

For this clonotype: The junction does not match germline at one end; this may be a read error. This chain links TRBV3-1 with TRBJ2-7; 9 bases map to TRBD1. Germline V gives CDR1 LGHDT, CDR2 YNNKEL (reference sequence). This CDR3 is built from 14 residues. CDR3 residues: CASSKGQGSYERYF. DNA for the CDR3: TGTGCCAGCAGCAAGGGACAGGGTAGCTACGAGCGGTACTTC.

This clonotype appeared many times. The V and J genes are TRBV6-5 and TRBJ2-7; D unclear. Germline values: CDR1 MNHEY, CDR2 SVGAGI. The CDR3 consists of 12 residues. Deletions cut 2 bases from V and 6 bases from J, with 8 bases between. The CDR3 loop reads CASSYTSSEQYF. Written as DNA, the CDR3 is TGTGCCAGCAGTTACACGTCGTCCGAGCAGTACTTC.

This clonotype was observed a single time. Given a far larger clone just one base away, this is likely a sequencing read error. V gene TRBV2 combines with J gene TRBJ2-1; D is ambiguous. CDR3 length: 10 residues. V was pared by 1 base and J by 13 bases, with 5 bases between. Germline V gives CDR1 SNHLY, CDR2 FYNNEI. CDR3 sequence (DNA): TGTGCCAGCAGTGAAGAGACCCAGTTCTTC. Encoded protein: CASSEETQFF.

This clonotype was seen a few times. V usage is TRBV5-1 and J usage is TRBJ1-1; no clear D gene. Trimming left V 0 bases short and J 8 bases short, with 14 bases between. The CDR3 consists of 14 residues. Germline V gene data show CDR1 as SGHRS and CDR2 as YFSETQ. CDR3 nucleotides: TGCGCCAGCAGCTTGGGGCAGGTTAAGGAGGAAGCTTTCTTT. As protein: CASSLGQVKEEAFF.